This is a list of T cell receptor beta chains from one sample in a study of cytomegalovirus exposure and HLA in healthy donors. Produced via immunoSEQ multiplex PCR; TCRdb's table is partial and in-frame only. The sample includes 110,000 to 150,000 clones, approximately 77% of them seen just once. Sequencing input: PBMCs. The receptors stem from a woman aged 50 to 65 in good health and CMV-seronegative. Both conserved end residues are part of each CDR3. The D gene is left open where the match is weak. The size of a clone is reported for some rows only, either as once, few or many, or as a class for expanded clones.

D gene	clone size	V gene	J gene	CDR3 DNA	CDR3 protein
TRBD1	NA	TRBV6-5	TRBJ2-7	TGTGCCAGCAGTTCCAGTGGGACAGGAAAAAAGCAGTACTTC	CASSSSGTGKKQYF
TRBD1	NA	TRBV5-4	TRBJ1-6	TGTGCCAGCAGCTTGGTCCGGGACAGGGGGAACTCACCCCTCCACTTT	CASSLVRDRGNSPLHF
NA	NA	TRBV5-6	TRBJ1-6	TGTGCCAGCAGCCACCCGAAGGACGGGGATTTTTCACCCCTCCACTTT	CASSHPKDGDFSPLHF
NA	NA	TRBV2	TRBJ1-5	TGTGCCAGCAGTTTTGAGGGCCAGCCCCAGCATTTT	CASSFEGQPQHF
TRBD2	NA	TRBV7-2	TRBJ2-3	TGTGCCGGAAGAGTGGCGGGGGGCACAGATACGCAGTATTTT	CAGRVAGGTDTQYF
TRBD2	NA	TRBV5-4	TRBJ2-3	TGTGCCAGCAGCTTGGACGGGGGGTACACAGATACGCAGTATTTT	CASSLDGGYTDTQYF
TRBD1	NA	TRBV5-4	TRBJ1-1	TGTGCCAGCAGCCCACCCTGGGGGACAGACGACCCTGGGGCCACTGAAGCTTTCTTT	CASSPPWGTDDPGATEAFF
TRBD1	NA	TRBV7-8	TRBJ1-2	TGTGCCAGCAGCTTAGCCGGACAGGAGTATGGCTACACCTTC	CASSLAGQEYGYTF
NA	NA	TRBV7-7	TRBJ2-5	TGTGCTAGCAGCTTAGTACCGGGAACGGTAGAGACCCAGTACTTC	CASSLVPGTVETQYF
TRBD2	NA	TRBV7-9	TRBJ2-1	TGTGCCAGCAGCTTACCGTCCCGGGGGAGGGACTACAATGAGCAGTTCTTC	CASSLPSRGRDYNEQFF
TRBD1	NA	TRBV19	TRBJ1-2	TGTGCCAGTAGTGATCGGACAGGGTATGGCTACACCTTC	CASSDRTGYGYTF
TRBD1	NA	TRBV19	TRBJ2-2	TGTGCCTCCCAGGGACAGGAAAACACCGGGGAGCTGTTTTTT	CASQGQENTGELFF
TRBD2	NA	TRBV5-4	TRBJ2-5	TGTGCCAGCAGCTTGGTTTTAGCGGGGGTAGAGACCCAGTACTTC	CASSLVLAGVETQYF
TRBD1	few	TRBV7-6	TRBJ2-2	TGTGCCAGCAGCTTAGCCACAGGGGGAACCGGGGAGCTGTTTTTT	CASSLATGGTGELFF
TRBD2	NA	TRBV5-5	TRBJ2-3	TGTGCCAGCAGCTTGGGAGCTATAGCGGGGGGCGGCACAGATACGCAGTATTTT	CASSLGAIAGGGTDTQYF
NA	NA	TRBV7-6	TRBJ1-1	TGTGCCAGCAGCTTAGAGGTGACAGCCAACACTGAAGCTTTCTTT	CASSLEVTANTEAFF
NA	NA	TRBV30	TRBJ1-4	TGTGCCTACCTCAGGGGCCCTAATGAAAAACTGTTTTTT	CAYLRGPNEKLFF
NA	NA	TRBV7-9	TRBJ1-1	TGTGCCAGCAGCATTGACCGACAGAACACTGAAGCTTTCTTT	CASSIDRQNTEAFF
NA	NA	TRBV28	TRBJ1-5	TGTGCGGGGGGTGGCAATCAGCCCCAGCATTTT	CAGGGNQPQHF
TRBD2	NA	TRBV2	TRBJ2-1	TGTGCCAGCAGTGAAGAGGAGCGGGGGGCGGGGAATGAGCAGTTCTTC	CASSEEERGAGNEQFF
TRBD1	NA	TRBV4-1	TRBJ2-7	TGCGCCAGCAGCCAGAGCCAGGGGGACTACGAGCAGTACTTC	CASSQSQGDYEQYF
NA	NA	TRBV29-1	TRBJ1-2	TGCAGCGTGGAAACAGGGACGGGCGGCTACACCTTC	CSVETGTGGYTF
NA	NA	TRBV20-1	TRBJ1-2	TGCAGTGCCACAGGGAGCTATGGCTACACCTTC	CSATGSYGYTF
TRBD1	NA	TRBV7-8	TRBJ1-5	TGTGCCAGCAGCCCCGGGCGGACAGGGGTCCCCCAGCATTTT	CASSPGRTGVPQHF
NA	NA	TRBV27	TRBJ2-7	TGTGCCAGCGGGAGGCAGGGTGGAGTCTACGAGCAGTACTTC	CASGRQGGVYEQYF
TRBD1	NA	TRBV10-2	TRBJ1-6	TGCGCCAGCACCAGGGGGGATAATTCACCCCTCCACTTT	CASTRGDNSPLHF
TRBD2	NA	TRBV7-2	TRBJ2-3	TGTGCCAGCAGCGCAGGGACTAGCGGAGATACGCAGTATTTT	CASSAGTSGDTQYF
NA	NA	TRBV15	TRBJ2-5	TGTGCCACCAGCAGAGGAAGACAGGGGAGGGCAGAGACCCAGTACTTC	CATSRGRQGRAETQYF
NA	NA	TRBV27	TRBJ2-5	TGTGCCAGCAGTTTTAGGGGGCAAGAGACCCAGTACTTC	CASSFRGQETQYF
NA	NA	TRBV2	TRBJ2-7	TGTGCCAGCAGTGAAGCGCTTCGGCTAGCCCGCGAGCAGTACTTC	CASSEALRLAREQYF
NA	NA	TRBV5-4	TRBJ1-2	TGTGCCAGCAGCTACGACAGCTTTAACTATGGCTACACCTTC	CASSYDSFNYGYTF
NA	once	TRBV15	TRBJ1-4	TGTGCCACCAGCAGACAGGACAGTTATGCAACTAATGAAAAACTGTTTTTT	CATSRQDSYATNEKLFF
TRBD1	NA	TRBV19	TRBJ1-5	TGTGCCAGTACGATCTCAGGGGGCGCTTCCCAGCATTTT	CASTISGGASQHF
NA	few	TRBV5-1	TRBJ1-4	TGCGCCAGCAAAGAGGGAACTAATGAAAAACTGTTTTTT	CASKEGTNEKLFF
TRBD2	NA	TRBV27	TRBJ2-7	TGTGCCAGCAGCCCGATAGCGGGGCCCCTCAAAGGGTACGAGCAGTACTTC	CASSPIAGPLKGYEQYF
TRBD2	NA	TRBV28	TRBJ2-1	TGTGCCAGCAGTCCCTCCGGGGGAGCGGGACTCGGTAACGAGCAGTTCTTC	CASSPSGGAGLGNEQFF
NA	NA	TRBV15	TRBJ1-4	TGTGCCACCAGCAGAGATTGGACAGAATCGGTGTTTTTT	CATSRDWTESVFF
NA	NA	TRBV7-2	TRBJ1-1	TGTGCCAGCAGCTTAGTAGGGGGGAACACTGAAGCTTTCTTT	CASSLVGGNTEAFF
NA	NA	TRBV7-9	TRBJ1-6	TGTGCCAGCAGCTTAGGGCAGATCTCCTATAATTCACCCCTCCACTTT	CASSLGQISYNSPLHF
TRBD2	NA	TRBV28	TRBJ2-3	TGTGCCAGCAGTTTGGAGCGGGGGGCCTTTTCTAGCACAGATACGCAGTATTTT	CASSLERGAFSSTDTQYF
NA	few	TRBV7-3	TRBJ2-7	TGTGCCAGCAGCTTGGGTGAAGGGGGCGAGCAGTACTTC	CASSLGEGGEQYF
TRBD1	NA	TRBV2	TRBJ2-2	TGTGCCAGGTTGACAGGGGCCGGGGAGCTGTTTTTT	CARLTGAGELFF
TRBD2	NA	TRBV28	TRBJ2-2	TGTGCCAGCAGTTTTTGGGCGGGGGTCCCCGGGGAGCTGTTTTTT	CASSFWAGVPGELFF
NA	NA	TRBV2	TRBJ1-6	TGTGCCAGCAGTGCGTTGGGGTCCGGGGTAGATTCACCCCTCCACTTT	CASSALGSGVDSPLHF